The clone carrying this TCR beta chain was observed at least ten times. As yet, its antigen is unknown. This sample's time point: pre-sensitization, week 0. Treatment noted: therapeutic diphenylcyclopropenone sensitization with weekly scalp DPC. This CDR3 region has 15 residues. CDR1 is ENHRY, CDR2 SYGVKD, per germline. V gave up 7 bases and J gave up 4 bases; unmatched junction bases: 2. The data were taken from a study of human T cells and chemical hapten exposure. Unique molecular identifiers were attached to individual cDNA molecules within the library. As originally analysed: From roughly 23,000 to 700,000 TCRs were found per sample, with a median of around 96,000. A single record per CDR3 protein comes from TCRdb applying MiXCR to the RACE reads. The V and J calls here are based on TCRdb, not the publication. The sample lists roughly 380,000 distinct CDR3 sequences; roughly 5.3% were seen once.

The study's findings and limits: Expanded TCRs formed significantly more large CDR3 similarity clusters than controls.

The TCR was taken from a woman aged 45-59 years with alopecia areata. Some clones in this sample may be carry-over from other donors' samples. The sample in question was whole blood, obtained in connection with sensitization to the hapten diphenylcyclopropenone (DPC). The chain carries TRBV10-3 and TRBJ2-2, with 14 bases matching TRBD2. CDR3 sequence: CAIMGTSGSTGELFF. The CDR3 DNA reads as TGTGCCATCATGGGGACTAGCGGGAGCACCGGGGAGCTGTTTTTT.